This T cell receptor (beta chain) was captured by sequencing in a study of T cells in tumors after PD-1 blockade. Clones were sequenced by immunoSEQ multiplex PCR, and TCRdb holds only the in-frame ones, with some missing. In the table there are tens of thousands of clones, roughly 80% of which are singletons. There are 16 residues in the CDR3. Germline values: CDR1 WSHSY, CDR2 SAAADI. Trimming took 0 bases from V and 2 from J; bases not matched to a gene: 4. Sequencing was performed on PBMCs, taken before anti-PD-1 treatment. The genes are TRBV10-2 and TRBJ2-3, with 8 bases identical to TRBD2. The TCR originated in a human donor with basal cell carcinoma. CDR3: CASSESWTSNTDTQYF. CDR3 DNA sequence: TGCGCCAGCAGTGAGTCGTGGACTAGCAACACAGATACGCAGTATTTT.